This TCR beta chain came from a study of blood T cell repertoires in COVID-19. Germline lookup yields CDR1 MDHEN and CDR2 SYDVKM. Trimming stripped 1 base from V and 8 bases from J, with 3 bases between. The CDR3 is made up of 12 amino acids. TCRdb's copy holds only in-frame clones and misses some; the assay was immunoSEQ multiplex PCR. The repertoire holds 350,000 to 550,000 clones, with roughly 85% as singletons. The sample consisted of PBMCs or T cells enriched from blood (not recorded which). The J gene is TRBJ1-6, the V gene TRBV28, with unresolved D. The sequence came from a young woman with acute COVID-19. The CDR3, as DNA: TGTGCCAGCAGTTTATTAGATTCACCCCTCCACTTT. This gives the protein CASSLLDSPLHF.